Following are 23 T cell receptor beta chains from one sample sequenced in a study of blood T cell repertoires in COVID-19 (TCRdb year 2020). Library construction relied on the immunoSEQ multiplex PCR assay. TCRdb mirrors the immuneACCESS table, restricted to in-frame sequences. Some clones are absent from its copies; in checked studies, under half trace to an unresolved V gene, and the reason for the others is unknown. The sample table records more than 150,000 clones; approximately 86% of these occur just once. Approximately 2.4% of the sample is in the top ten clones. The sample consisted of peripheral blood. All receptors derive from a woman in her seventies with acute or convalescent COVID-19.

This clone was seen only a few times. This rearrangement joins TRBV27 to TRBJ2-1; the match to TRBD2 covers 8 bases. Germline V gene lookup returns CDR1 MNHEY and CDR2 SMNVEV (reference sequence). The V gene end was trimmed by 7 bases and the J gene end by 1 base; junction bases not matched to a gene: 9. The CDR3 loop spans 16 amino acids. CDR3 DNA sequence: TGTGCCAGCATTACGAAGCGGGGGCCGTCCTACAATGAGCAGTTCTTC. It codes for CASITKRGPSYNEQFF.

This clone came up once. This chain links TRBV7-9 with TRBJ1-2; D ambiguous. V lost 1 base to trimming and J lost 8 bases, with 17 bases between them. The length of the CDR3 is 15 residues. In germline, CDR1 is SEHNR, CDR2 FQNEAQ (reference sequence). In DNA, the CDR3 is TGTGCCAGCAGCTTAGAGGTGTTGTCGGGTCGGGGCTACACCTTC. This translates into CASSLEVLSGRGYTF. The entire variable domain, with the rest obtained from reference TRBV7-9 and TRBJ1-2, is as follows: DTGVSQNPRHKITKRGQNVTFRCDPISEHNRLYWYRQTLGQGPEFLTYFQNEAQLEKSRLLSDRFSAERPKGSFSTLEIQRTEQGDSAMYLCASSLEVLSGRGYTFGSGTRLTVV.

The genes are TRBV28 and TRBJ1-1, with TRBD1 matching 7 bases. The germline V gene has CDR1 MDHEN and CDR2 SYDVKM. Trimming at V came to 6 bases and at J to 0 bases, leaving 13 bases not matched to a gene. The CDR3 covers 17 residues. Here the CDR3 reads CASSPLPGQKMNTEAFF. CDR3 in DNA: TGTGCCAGCAGCCCCCTCCCGGGACAGAAGATGAACACTGAAGCTTTCTTT.

The chain links TRBV6-5 to TRBJ1-4; D not resolved. Germline loops: CDR1 MNHEY, CDR2 SVGAGI. Trimming pared 7 bases from V and 5 bases from J, leaving 14 bases between. The length of the CDR3 is 14 residues. CDR3 residues: CASKATATNEKLFF. CDR3 nucleotide sequence: TGTGCCAGCAAGGCAACAGCCACGAATGAAAAACTGTTTTTT.

The V call is TRBV5-1, the J call TRBJ1-3; D gene uncertain. This CDR3 is 16 amino acids long. Trimming removed 5 bases at V and 0 bases at J, with 15 bases between. Germline-derived CDR1 and CDR2 are SGHRS and YFSETQ. Here the CDR3 reads CASSINRVDSGNTIYF. The CDR3 region has the DNA TGCGCCAGCAGTATAAATCGGGTAGACTCTGGAAACACCATATATTTT.

The gene calls are TRBV4-2 and TRBJ2-1; tentative D call: TRBD1 (5 bases). V was shortened by 2 bases and J by 2 bases, with 10 bases between the two germline ends. This CDR3 contains 15 residues. CDR1 is LGHNA and CDR2 is YNFKEQ in the germline V gene. The CDR3 spells CASSQQGDPYNEQFF. CDR3 bases: TGTGCCAGCAGCCAACAGGGCGACCCCTACAATGAGCAGTTCTTC.

The genes are TRBV5-5 and TRBJ2-2; D uncertain. V was trimmed by 4 bases and J by 0 bases, leaving 10 bases between them. The germline CDR1 and CDR2 sequences are SGHKS and YYEKEE (reference sequence). This CDR3 spans 15 amino acids. CDR3 loop: CASSPQAANTGELFF. The CDR3 coding sequence is TGTGCCAGCAGCCCCCAGGCCGCGAACACCGGGGAGCTGTTTTTT.

This chain links TRBV7-2 with TRBJ1-5; TRBD1 is a possible D gene (6 bases). Trimming removed 5 bases from V and 6 bases from J, with 14 bases in between. Germline V gene data show CDR1 as SGHTA and CDR2 as FQGNSA. This CDR3 comprises 14 residues. Here the CDR3 reads CASSRTDLGQPQHF. In DNA form, the CDR3 reads TGTGCCAGCAGCAGGACAGACCTGGGTCAGCCCCAGCATTTT.

The chain is built from TRBV23-1 and TRBJ1-3; 7 bases align to TRBD1. TRBV23-1 carries the ORF label, with uncertain function. J lost 2 bases, V lost 3 bases, and 10 bases had no gene match. This CDR3 comprises 17 residues. The CDR3 reads CASSHPTWTGTGNTIYF. Here the CDR3 DNA reads TGCGCCAGCAGTCATCCCACTTGGACAGGTACTGGAAACACCATATATTTT.

In its sample, this clone was seen once. The CDR3 reads CASSSPGQSRMATEAFF. Written as DNA, the CDR3 is TGTGCCAGCAGCTCACCGGGACAGTCAAGAATGGCCACTGAAGCTTTCTTT. The gene calls are TRBV7-2 and TRBJ1-1, with 7 bases identical to TRBD1. This CDR3 comprises 17 residues. The ends lost 4 bases at V and 4 bases at J; junction bases unmatched: 15. Germline-derived CDR1 and CDR2 are SGHTA and FQGNSA.

V and J are TRBV7-9 and TRBJ1-3; 7 bases map to TRBD1. Per germline, CDR1 SEHNR and CDR2 FQNEAQ (reference sequence). The length of the CDR3 is 15 residues. V shed 5 bases, J shed 0 bases, and the junction held 4 bases outside the gene matches. The CDR3 DNA reads TGTGCCAGCAGCCGATCAGGGGGCTCTGGAAACACCATATATTTT. Protein: CASSRSGGSGNTIYF.

The gene calls are TRBV10-1 and TRBJ1-1, with 11 bases lining up with TRBD1. The CDR3 sequence is 19 residues long. From germline, CDR1 is WNHNN and CDR2 SYGVQD (reference sequence). J gave up 1 base and V 0 bases, and 10 bases lay outside the gene matches. CDR3 amino acids: CASSESRGQGALQNTEAFF. The CDR3, as DNA: TGCGCCAGCAGTGAGTCGAGAGGACAGGGGGCGCTTCAGAACACTGAAGCTTTCTTT.

This clone is a singleton in its sample. CDR3 protein: CASSIKGGYSGNTIYF. The CDR3 DNA sequence: TGTGCCAGTAGTATTAAAGGGGGCTACAGTGGAAACACCATATATTTT. The V call is TRBV19, the J call TRBJ1-3; 7 positions match TRBD1. V gave up 3 bases and J gave up 3 bases; unmatched junction bases: 8. Germline V lookup: CDR1 LNHDA, CDR2 SQIVND (reference sequence). This CDR3 has 16 residues. Based on the CDR3 plus reference TRBV19 and TRBJ1-3, the full variable domain is DGGITQSPKYLFRKEGQNVTLSCEQNLNHDAMYWYRQDPGQGLRLIYYSQIVNDFQKGDIAEGYSVSREKKESFPLTVTSAQKNPTAFYLCASSIKGGYSGNTIYFGEGSWLTVV.

The CDR3 DNA is TGTGCCACCAGCGACAACGGGGGGCCCCAGCATTTT. Its protein product is CATSDNGGPQHF. The chain has TRBV24-1 and TRBJ1-5; weak D call: TRBD1 (5 bases). V gave up 7 bases and J gave up 9 bases, with 12 bases separating them. Per the germline V gene, CDR1 is KGHDR and CDR2 is SFDVKD. This CDR3 comprises 12 residues.

V gene TRBV10-3 combines with J gene TRBJ1-6; 8 nucleotides align to TRBD1. The ends lost 1 base at V and 6 bases at J; junction bases unmatched: 2. The germline V gene encodes CDR1 ENHRY and CDR2 SYGVKD. The CDR3 runs to 15 residues. The CDR3 sequence: CAISELDRGNSPLHF. In DNA, the CDR3 is TGTGCCATCAGTGAGTTAGACAGGGGTAATTCACCCCTCCACTTT.

This clone was picked up one time. The chain joins TRBV30 to TRBJ1-1, with D tentatively TRBD1 (5 bases). The germline V and J ends were trimmed by 0 bases and 5 bases, with 13 bases remaining between them. This CDR3 is built from 14 residues. CDR1 is GTSNPN and CDR2 is SVGIG in the germline V gene (reference sequence). In DNA, the CDR3 is TGTGCCTGGAGTGTAAGGGGTTCTTGGACTGAAGCTTTCTTT. This codes for CAWSVRGSWTEAFF.

The chain combines TRBV15 with TRBJ2-1; D might be TRBD1 (7 bases). The CDR3 sequence is 15 residues long. V was clipped by 1 base and J by 9 bases, with 16 bases between them. Looked up from germline, CDR1 is LNHNV and CDR2 is YYDKDF (reference sequence). CDR3 DNA sequence: TGTGCCACCAGCAGAGCGGAGGGGGCGCCCCTTGAGCAGTTCTTC. Encoded protein: CATSRAEGAPLEQFF. Drawing the rest from reference TRBV15 and TRBJ2-1, the complete variable domain is DAMVIQNPRYQVTQFGKPVTLSCSQTLNHNVMYWYQQKSSQAPKLLFHYYDKDFNNEADTPDNFQSRRPNTSFCFLDIRSPGLGDTAMYLCATSRAEGAPLEQFFGPGTRLTVL.

The V call is TRBV28, the J call TRBJ2-7; 9 positions match TRBD1. Germline CDR1 and CDR2: MDHEN and SYDVKM. The CDR3 totals 12 residues. V trimming: 8 bases; J trimming: 5 bases; junction bases outside the gene matches: 4. For the CDR3, the DNA is TGTGCCAGCCCGGACAGGGGCCACGAGCAGTACGTC. Translating it yields CASPDRGHEQYV.

The chain uses TRBV5-1 and TRBJ2-2; TRBD2 agrees at 8 bases. The V gene's germline CDR1 is SGHRS and CDR2 YFSETQ. V was pared by 4 bases and J by 4 bases, with 9 bases of the junction left unmatched. This CDR3 has 16 residues. Here the CDR3 reads CASSPGGTTSTGELFF. As DNA, the CDR3 is TGCGCCAGCAGCCCGGGGGGGACTACAAGCACCGGGGAGCTGTTTTTT.

V gene TRBV27 combines with J gene TRBJ1-4, with a tentative D call TRBD1 (6 bases). The V gene lost 6 bases and the J gene lost 6 bases, with 11 bases spanning the gap. CDR1 MNHEY and CDR2 SMNVEV come from the germline V gene (reference sequence). This CDR3 comprises 13 residues. The CDR3, as DNA: TGTGCCAGCAGCCTCGCAGGGGATGAAAAACTGTTTTTT. As protein: CASSLAGDEKLFF.

The rearrangement joins TRBV6-5 to TRBJ1-6; TRBD1 is a possible D gene (6 bases). This CDR3 region has 14 residues. V lost 6 bases to trimming and J lost 9 bases, with 15 bases between them. CDR1 MNHEY and CDR2 SVGAGI come from the germline V gene. CDR3 DNA sequence: TGTGCCAGCAGGCTACAGGGTGGGGCTTCACCCCTCCACTTT. This sequence encodes CASRLQGGASPLHF.

The J gene is TRBJ1-1, the V gene TRBV18, with 8 bases fitting TRBD1. There are 19 residues in the CDR3. The ends lost 2 bases at V and 0 bases at J; junction bases unmatched: 14. Germline V gives CDR1 KGHSH, CDR2 LQKENI. The DNA of the CDR3 is TGTGCCAGCTCACCAGAGGACAGGGCCTCCTTTTTCATGAACACTGAAGCTTTCTTT. This codes for CASSPEDRASFFMNTEAFF.

The chain has TRBV20-1 and TRBJ1-5, with a possible D match to TRBD1 (5 bases). The V end lost 3 bases, the J end lost 1 base, and 10 bases lay between the germline ends. CDR1 is DFQATT, CDR2 SNEGSKA, per germline (reference sequence). The CDR3 totals 14 residues. The CDR3: CSASAGRSNQPQHF. CDR3 DNA: TGCAGTGCTAGTGCAGGGCGGAGCAATCAGCCCCAGCATTTT.